The T cell receptor beta chain under discussion was sequenced for a study of T cell responses to AZD1222 COVID-19 vaccine. Study-level findings and limits: Spike-specific TCR breadth and depth went up after people got two AZD1222 doses. Donors skewed white British and female; clonal diversity was possibly underestimated. Close to half of all spike-specific TCRs reportedly target regions of the variants that are unmutated.

Sequencing used immunoSEQ multiplex PCR; TCRdb keeps in-frame clones, though not all of them. This repertoire shows about 110,000 clones, approximately 94% found once; its top ten account for 2.5% to 3%. Notes on this clone: Its target is unknown.

Germline V gene data show CDR1 as MDHEN and CDR2 as SYDVKM. Trimming stripped 3 bases from V and 0 bases from J, with 5 bases between. This CDR3 region has 14 residues. Analyses pooled second doses at about 4 or about 12 weeks. The sequences come from peripheral blood, collected 28 days after the second AZD1222 dose. The chain combines TRBV28 with TRBJ2-2, with D unresolved. This receptor was taken from an adult who received the AZD1222 COVID-19 vaccine. CDR3 in DNA: TGTGCCAGCAGTTTTGCAGCGAACACCGGGGAGCTGTTTTTT. This sequence encodes CASSFAANTGELFF.